The TCR beta chain under discussion was sequenced for a study of blood T cell repertoires in COVID-19. Overall study context: Sites across the United States, Italy and Spain contributed samples from acute and convalescent COVID-19.

While infection was still active, Seattle patients were enrolled and then followed longitudinally. Germline V gene data show CDR1 as SGHNT and CDR2 as YYREEE (reference sequence). The CDR3 length is 15 residues. The ends lost 4 bases at V and 2 bases at J; junction bases unmatched: 2. Original methodology: How many nucleated cells were present was estimated from reference gene primer amplification. Sequencing used immunoSEQ multiplex PCR; TCRdb keeps in-frame clones, though not all of them. V, J and clone size derive from that table, while D and trimming were established from the DNA sequence. The table has 150,000 to 200,000 clones, around four fifths seen once; the top ten hold roughly 7.5%.

The specimen was peripheral blood. This chain uses TRBV5-4 with TRBJ1-4; 10 nucleotides align to TRBD1. The sequence derives from a woman in her 70s with COVID-19, enrolled during active disease. The CDR3 reads CASSKGQGTNEKLFF. In nucleotides, the CDR3 is TGTGCCAGCAGCAAGGGACAGGGGACTAATGAAAAACTGTTTTTT.